These T cell receptor beta chains were read from a single sample in a study of shared clonotypes between healthy human individuals. TCRdb keeps only in-frame clones here, not all; method: immunoSEQ multiplex PCR. Of around 370,000 clones in the sample, 90% to 97% were seen once. Sequencing was done on a sample of memory CD8+ T cells sorted from blood. The receptors derive from a man in his thirties or forties in good health. CDR3s include the opening cysteine and the closing phenylalanine or tryptophan. A D gene is named only where the DNA matches it firmly. Some rows mark clone size as missing; the rest say once, few, many or name a class of expanded clone.

cdr3_aa cdr3_nt d_call j_call clone_size v_call
CASRGTGVPMNTEAFF TGCGCCAGCAGGGGGACAGGGGTCCCCATGAACACTGAAGCTTTCTTT TRBD1 TRBJ1-1 once TRBV10-2
CASLLTSGSYNEQFF TGTGCCAGCCTCTTGACTAGCGGATCCTACAATGAGCAGTTCTTC TRBD2 TRBJ2-1 NA TRBV6-6
CASSLKEGAEEQYF TGCGCCAGCAGCCTGAAGGAGGGAGCGGAGGAGCAGTACTTC NA TRBJ2-7 NA TRBV4-1
CASSSGGSGANVLTF TGTGCCAGCAGTTCAGGGGGCTCTGGGGCCAACGTCCTGACTTTC TRBD1 TRBJ2-6 few TRBV28
CASSHWLISGRVEQFF TGTGCCAGCAGCCATTGGCTGATTTCCGGACGCGTTGAGCAGTTCTTC NA TRBJ2-1 once TRBV7-9
CSARAYEQYF TGCAGTGCTAGAGCCTACGAGCAGTACTTC NA TRBJ2-7 few TRBV20-1
CASSRGRTDTQYF TGTGCCAGTAGCAGGGGGCGCACAGATACGCAGTATTTT TRBD1 TRBJ2-3 NA TRBV19
CASSPDEITKAFF TGTGCCAGCTCACCAGACGAGATCACAAAAGCGTTCTTC NA TRBJ2-1 NA TRBV18
CSVKVGDYGYTF TGCAGCGTTAAAGTGGGTGACTATGGCTACACCTTC NA TRBJ1-2 NA TRBV29-1
CASSSRNTIYF TGTGCCAGCAGTAGTCGAAACACCATATATTTT NA TRBJ1-3 NA TRBV21-1
CASSLYRSSYNEQFF TGTGCCAGCAGTTTATACAGAAGCTCCTACAATGAGCAGTTCTTC NA TRBJ2-1 NA TRBV28
CASSLAGLAQETQYF TGTGCCAGCAGCTTAGCCGGACTAGCTCAAGAGACCCAGTACTTC TRBD2 TRBJ2-5 NA TRBV7-9
CASSFLFPDIVGYTF TGTGCCAGCAGTTTTCTTTTCCCGGACATTGTTGGCTACACCTTC NA TRBJ1-2 NA TRBV28
CASSKPLQGATEKLFF TGTGCCAGCAGCAAACCCCTTCAGGGCGCAACTGAAAAACTGTTTTTT NA TRBJ1-4 once TRBV21-1
CASSSNIRETQYF TGTGCCAGCAGCTCTAATATTCGAGAGACCCAGTACTTC NA TRBJ2-5 NA TRBV7-2
CASSLDRGYEQYF TGTGCCAGCAGCTTAGACAGGGGTTACGAGCAGTACTTC TRBD1 TRBJ2-7 NA TRBV13
CASSRSAGEQYF TGCGCCAGCAGTCGCTCCGCCGGTGAGCAGTACTTC NA TRBJ2-7 NA TRBV5-1
CASQSLTGPYPYEQYF TGTGCCAGCCAATCCCTGACGGGCCCCTACCCTTACGAGCAGTACTTC NA TRBJ2-7 NA TRBV28
CASSWNYGYTF TGTGCCAGCAGTTGGAACTATGGCTACACCTTC NA TRBJ1-2 NA TRBV28
CASSHPDREGETQYF TGTGCCAGCAGCCACCCGGACAGGGAGGGAGAGACCCAGTACTTC NA TRBJ2-5 NA TRBV4-2
CASSLELGPNEQFF TGTGCCAGCAGCTTAGAGCTAGGGCCTAATGAGCAGTTCTTC NA TRBJ2-1 NA TRBV7-2
CASRPGTGVNYGYTF TGTGCCAGCAGGCCGGGGACAGGGGTTAACTATGGCTACACCTTC TRBD1 TRBJ1-2 NA TRBV25-1
CASSLVGPGGNQPQHF TGTGCCAGCAGCTTAGTGGGACCGGGAGGCAATCAGCCCCAGCATTTT NA TRBJ1-5 NA TRBV7-8
CASSLVGLAGSGAYNEQFF TGCGCCAGCAGCTTGGTGGGACTAGCGGGATCGGGGGCCTACAATGAGCAGTTCTTC TRBD2 TRBJ2-1 NA TRBV5-1
CASSSKGTSGKSYNEQFF TGCGCCAGCAGCTCAAAAGGGACTAGCGGGAAGTCCTACAATGAGCAGTTCTTC TRBD2 TRBJ2-1 NA TRBV5-1
CAITRDSNSPLHF TGTGCCATCACTAGGGATTCTAATTCACCCCTCCACTTT NA TRBJ1-6 NA TRBV10-3
CASSPGAGEYNEQFF TGTGCCAGCTCACCGGGAGCGGGAGAGTACAATGAGCAGTTCTTC TRBD2 TRBJ2-1 NA TRBV18
CAGGLAGGEQFF TGTGCCGGGGGACTAGCGGGAGGTGAGCAGTTCTTC TRBD2 TRBJ2-1 NA TRBV28
CASREGLVAGEQYF TGTGCCAGCAGGGAGGGACTCGTAGCGGGAGAGCAGTATTTT TRBD2 TRBJ2-3 NA TRBV7-2
CASRRQNYGYTF TGTGCCAGCAGGAGGCAAAACTATGGCTACACCTTC NA TRBJ1-2 NA TRBV11-3
CASSTRVGYGYTF TGTGCCAGCAGTACCAGGGTAGGCTATGGCTACACCTTC NA TRBJ1-2 NA TRBV6-5
CASSLNGELFF TGTGCCAGCAGCCTTAACGGGGAGCTGTTTTTT NA TRBJ2-2 NA TRBV11-1
CASSQTNYGYTF TGTGCCAGCAGCCAAACTAACTATGGCTACACCTTC NA TRBJ1-2 NA TRBV4-2
CASSLLGAGEKLFF TGTGCCAGCAGTTTACTGGGAGCGGGTGAAAAACTGTTTTTT NA TRBJ1-4 NA TRBV28
CASSFTGSSYNEQFF TGTGCCAGCAGTTTCACAGGAAGCTCCTACAATGAGCAGTTCTTC NA TRBJ2-1 NA TRBV28
CASSPSGTGQEEKLFF TGTGCCAGCAGCCCATCGGGCACAGGGCAGGAGGAAAAACTGTTTTTT NA TRBJ1-4 NA TRBV9
CASSSGTGLYGQYF TGTGCCAGCAGTTCCGGGACAGGGCTCTACGGGCAGTACTTC TRBD1 TRBJ2-7 NA TRBV2
CASSVSLAGLQETQYF TGTGCCAGCAGTGTTTCGCTAGCGGGGCTCCAAGAGACCCAGTACTTC TRBD2 TRBJ2-5 NA TRBV2
CASSLGQLYYEQYF TGTGCCAGCAGCTTAGGGCAGCTCTACTACGAGCAGTACTTC NA TRBJ2-7 NA TRBV11-2
CASSPGTSEETQYF TGCGCCAGCAGCCCCGGGACTAGCGAAGAGACCCAGTACTTC TRBD2 TRBJ2-5 NA TRBV5-1
CAWSVNRIETQYF TGTGCCTGGAGTGTTAATCGTATAGAGACCCAGTACTTC NA TRBJ2-5 NA TRBV30
CASSLADRDRDEQYF TGCGCCAGCAGCTTGGCCGACCGGGACAGGGACGAGCAGTACTTC TRBD1 TRBJ2-7 NA TRBV5-1
CASSEDAGRETQYF TGTGCCAGCAGTGAAGATGCTGGACGAGAGACCCAGTACTTC NA TRBJ2-5 NA TRBV9
CASSLSFSSGNTIYF TGTGCCAGCAGCTTATCCTTTAGCTCTGGAAACACCATATATTTT NA TRBJ1-3 NA TRBV7-8
CASSFTDYGYTF TGTGCCAGCAGCTTTACAGACTATGGCTACACCTTC NA TRBJ1-2 NA TRBV11-2
CASSLAAGGPGTQYF TGTGCCAGCAGCTTAGCCGCGGGAGGGCCGGGGACCCAGTACTTC TRBD2 TRBJ2-5 NA TRBV7-9
CASSLWDRDLAFF TGTGCCAGCAGCTTGTGGGACAGGGATTTAGCTTTCTTT TRBD1 TRBJ1-1 NA TRBV5-5
CASRPSLNPTYEQYF TGTGCCAGCAGGCCTAGCCTAAATCCCACCTACGAGCAGTACTTC NA TRBJ2-7 NA TRBV27
CASSVDRNTEAFF TGCGCCAGCAGCGTCGACAGGAACACTGAAGCTTTCTTT NA TRBJ1-1 NA TRBV5-1
CASSLTPSGGQTQYF TGTGCCAGCAGCTTAACTCCTAGCGGGGGTCAAACGCAGTATTTT TRBD2 TRBJ2-3 NA TRBV7-3
CASSDPSGRVLETQYF TGTGCCAGCAGCGACCCTAGCGGGAGGGTACTTGAGACCCAGTACTTC TRBD2 TRBJ2-5 NA TRBV2
CASSLARHLNTEAFF TGTGCCAGCAGCTTGGCCAGACATTTGAACACTGAAGCTTTCTTT NA TRBJ1-1 NA TRBV5-7
CASSHWGWRAKNIQYF TGCGCCAGCAGTCACTGGGGCTGGCGAGCCAAAAACATTCAGTACTTC NA TRBJ2-4 few TRBV23-1
CASSIRHSYEQYF TGTGCCAGTAGTATAAGACACTCCTACGAGCAGTACTTC NA TRBJ2-7 NA TRBV19
CAWDRDNSPLHF TGTGCCTGGGACAGGGATAATTCACCCCTCCACTTT TRBD1 TRBJ1-6 few TRBV30
CASSSQGYGYTF TGTGCCAGCAGCTCCCAGGGGTATGGCTACACCTTC NA TRBJ1-2 NA TRBV9
CASSLYGETQYF TGTGCCAGCAGCTTGTACGGAGAGACCCAGTACTTC NA TRBJ2-5 NA TRBV5-4
CASSIADGPYGYTF TGTGCCAGCAGCATCGCCGACGGACCCTATGGCTACACCTTC NA TRBJ1-2 NA TRBV5-5